The 10 T cell receptor beta chains reported below all come from one sample, sequenced in a study of T cell repertoires in cytomegalovirus infection. TCRdb fed the reads into MiXCR, producing one record per CDR3 protein. Counted here are some 700,000 distinct CDR3 sequences, roughly a third occurring once; the ten biggest clones make up under 3.5%. Sequencing was performed on PBMCs. The receptors stem from a human donor in good health (CMV status not recorded). Some clones in this sample may be carry-over from other donors' samples.

This clonotype was counted many times. The chain carries TRBV7-2 and TRBJ2-1; D might be TRBD2 (6 bases). V gave up 4 bases and J gave up 2 bases, with 12 bases separating them. CDR3 length: 15 residues. Germline lookup yields CDR1 SGHTA and CDR2 FQGNSA. The CDR3 loop is CASSSPSATYNEQFF. The CDR3 coding sequence is TGTGCCAGCAGCTCTCCTAGCGCGACCTACAATGAGCAGTTCTTC.

This rearrangement joins TRBV7-9 to TRBJ2-7, with TRBD1 identical over 8 bases. J gave up 4 bases and V 5 bases, and 7 bases lay outside the gene matches. This CDR3 has 14 amino acids. CDR1 is SEHNR and CDR2 is FQNEAQ in the germline V gene (reference sequence). In DNA form, the CDR3 reads TGTGCCAGCAGCAGGACAGGGAAGGGGTACGAGCAGTACTTC. The encoded protein is CASSRTGKGYEQYF.

The chain recombines TRBV28 with TRBJ1-6; 8 bases match TRBD1. Germline V gene lookup returns CDR1 MDHEN and CDR2 SYDVKM. Germline trimming cut 5 bases from V and 7 bases from J; bases unmatched to any gene: 4. This CDR3 is built from 14 residues. In DNA form, the CDR3 reads TGTGCCAGCAGTCTGACAGGGGCAAATTCACCCCTCCACTTT. Translating it yields CASSLTGANSPLHF.

This clonotype was seen only a few times. The chain carries TRBV28 and TRBJ1-6; TRBD1 is a possible D gene (5 bases). This CDR3 spans 13 amino acids. The germline V and J ends were trimmed by 7 bases and 4 bases, with 8 bases remaining between them. In germline, CDR1 is MDHEN, CDR2 SYDVKM. The CDR3 region is CASKGPYNSPLHF. For the CDR3, the DNA is TGTGCCAGCAAGGGACCGTATAATTCACCCCTCCACTTT.

There are many counts of this clonotype. This chain uses TRBV6-1 with TRBJ1-4; 10 bases align to TRBD1. Germline lookup yields CDR1 MNHNS and CDR2 SASEGT. J was trimmed by 4 bases and V by 4 bases; bases with no gene match: 6. This CDR3 is 16 amino acids long. The CDR3, as DNA: TGTGCCAGCAGTGCGGGACAGGGGATAAATAATGAAAAACTGTTTTTT. This codes for CASSAGQGINNEKLFF.

The genes are TRBV7-8 and TRBJ1-3; D is possibly TRBD1 (6 bases). V shed 4 bases and J shed 0 bases, with 16 bases lying between them. The CDR3 is 17 residues long. CDR1 and CDR2 from the germline V gene are SGHVS and FQNEAQ. The CDR3 protein is CASSSILDRNSGNTIYF. Written as DNA, the CDR3 is TGTGCCAGCAGCTCCATACTAGACAGGAACTCTGGAAACACCATATATTTT.

This clonotype was picked up one time. V gene TRBV3-1 combines with J gene TRBJ1-2; no definite D call. Germline V gene sequence: CDR1 LGHDT, CDR2 YNNKEL (reference sequence). V shed 0 bases and J shed 5 bases, with 4 bases lying between them. CDR3 length: 12 residues. Here the CDR3 DNA reads TGTGCCAGCAGCCAAGATCAGTATGGCTACACCTTC. Translating gives CASSQDQYGYTF.

A single count supports this clonotype. The chain links TRBV20-1 to TRBJ2-3, with D possibly matching TRBD1 (5 bases). From germline, CDR1 is DFQATT and CDR2 SNEGSKA (reference sequence). Trimming took 0 bases from V and 6 from J, leaving 13 bases between them. The CDR3 spans 14 residues. The CDR3 nucleotides read TGCAGTGCTAGAGATGTGACAGCAGCTGATACGCAGTATTTT. This gives the protein CSARDVTAADTQYF.

This chain's CDR3 is CASSVDGAGRRNIQYF. CDR3 DNA: TGTGCCAGCAGTGTAGACGGGGCGGGAAGGAGGAACATTCAGTACTTC. The gene calls are TRBV2 and TRBJ2-4, with D maybe TRBD2 (6 bases). Trimming removed 4 bases from V and 7 bases from J, with 20 bases in between. This CDR3 contains 16 residues. Germline-derived CDR1 and CDR2 are SNHLY and FYNNEI. Complete variable domain (other parts from reference TRBV2 and TRBJ2-4): EPEVTQTPSHQVTQMGQEVILRCVPISNHLYFYWYRQILGQKVEFLVSFYNNEISEKSEIFDDQFSVERPDGSNFTLKIRSTKLEDSAMYFCASSVDGAGRRNIQYFGAGTRLSVL.

Remarks on this clonotype: At one end, the junction sequence differs from germline, possibly due to a read error. The chain has TRBV3-1 and TRBJ2-6; perhaps TRBD1 as D (6 bases). Germline V gene data show CDR1 as LGHDT and CDR2 as YNNKEL (reference sequence). The length of the CDR3 is 15 residues. CDR3 coding DNA: TGTGCCAGAAGCCTCGGGACATCTGGGGCCAACGTCCTGACTTTC. Protein sequence: CARSLGTSGANVLTF.